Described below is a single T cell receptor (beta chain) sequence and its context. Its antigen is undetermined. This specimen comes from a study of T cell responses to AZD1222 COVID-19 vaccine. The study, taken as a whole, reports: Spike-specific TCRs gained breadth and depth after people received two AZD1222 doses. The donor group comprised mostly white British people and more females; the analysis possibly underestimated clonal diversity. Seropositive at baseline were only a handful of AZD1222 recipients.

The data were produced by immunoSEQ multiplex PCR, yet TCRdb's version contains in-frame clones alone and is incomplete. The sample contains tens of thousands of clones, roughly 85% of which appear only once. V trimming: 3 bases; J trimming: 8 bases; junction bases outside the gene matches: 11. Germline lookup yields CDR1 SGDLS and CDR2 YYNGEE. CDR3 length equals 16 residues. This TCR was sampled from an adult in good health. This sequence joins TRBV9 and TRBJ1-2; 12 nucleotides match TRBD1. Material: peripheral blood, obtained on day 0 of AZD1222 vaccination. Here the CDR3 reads CASSGKRGQGAWGYTF. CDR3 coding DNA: TGTGCCAGCAGCGGAAAACGGGGACAGGGGGCTTGGGGCTACACCTTC.